This T cell receptor (beta chain) was captured by sequencing in a study of coeliac disease. One frozen 500,000-cell aliquot per fraction was sequenced. Trimming took 4 bases from V and 6 from J; bases not matched to a gene: 12. From germline, CDR1 is SQVTM and CDR2 ANQGSEA. This CDR3 has 15 residues. Study-wide points: Lower clonality than controls marked TRB and TRG repertoires from active celiac intraepithelial and lamina propria samples. Lamina propria and intraepithelial cell fractions may contain each other's cells.

Data came from immunoSEQ multiplex PCR; TCRdb stores just in-frame clones and leaves some out. The sample lists several thousand clones, around 63% occurring once. On this clone itself: Its specificity is unknown.

This sequence was found in a woman in her sixties with active celiac disease. The genes are TRBV29-1 and TRBJ2-3; 8 bases align to TRBD1. The specimen was lamina propria lymphocytes from the gut. CDR3 in DNA: TGCAGCGTTGTTCAGGGGGCAGACCCCCGCGATACGCAGTATTTT. Protein: CSVVQGADPRDTQYF.